One sample yielded the 30 T cell receptor beta chains listed below, sequenced in a study of blood T cell repertoires in COVID-19. The data were produced by immunoSEQ multiplex PCR, yet TCRdb's version contains in-frame clones alone and is incomplete. Seen here are over 130,000 clones, 80% to 85% observed once, and the top ten hold less than 9.5%. Sequenced sample: peripheral blood. Receptor source: a human donor in a cohort sampled during active COVID-19.

The chain carries TRBV4-1 and TRBJ1-4, with no clear D. CDR3 length: 13 amino acids. The V end was cut by 0 bases, the J end by 10 bases, with 9 bases between. CDR1 MGHRA and CDR2 YSYEKL come from the germline V gene. CDR3 residues: CASSQDQIGKLFF. The CDR3 region has the DNA TGCGCCAGCAGCCAAGATCAGATTGGAAAACTGTTTTTT.

The gene calls are TRBV5-1 and TRBJ2-7; 7 bases line up with TRBD2. The CDR3 loop spans 19 amino acids. CDR1 SGHRS and CDR2 YFSETQ come from the germline V gene. Trimming took 4 bases from V and 7 from J; bases not matched to a gene: 26. CDR3 in amino acids: CASSPGRLDRWQVRTEQYF. For the CDR3, the DNA is TGCGCCAGCAGCCCCGGGAGGTTGGATAGATGGCAGGTTCGTACGGAGCAGTACTTC. The full variable domain, rest sourced from reference TRBV5-1 and TRBJ2-7, is KAGVTQTPRYLIKTRGQQVTLSCSPISGHRSVSWYQQTPGQGLQFLFEYFSETQRNKGNFPGRFSGRQFSNSRSEMNVSTLELGDSALYLCASSPGRLDRWQVRTEQYFGPGTRLTVT.

The chain is built from TRBV4-2 and TRBJ2-7; a weak D match, TRBD2 (6 bases). This CDR3 spans 15 amino acids. Deletions cut 0 bases from V and 2 bases from J, with 11 bases between. In germline, CDR1 is LGHNA, CDR2 YNFKEQ. CDR3 DNA sequence: TGTGCCAGCAGCCAAGATTTGGCGGGGACCTACGAGCAGTACTTC. Encoded protein: CASSQDLAGTYEQYF.

This clone was counted a few times. The chain links TRBV6-5 to TRBJ2-1, with 8 bases identical to TRBD2. This CDR3 is built from 13 residues. J was trimmed by 7 bases and V by 6 bases; bases with no gene match: 5. CDR1 MNHEY and CDR2 SVGAGI come from the germline V gene. The CDR3, as DNA: TGTGCCAGCAGCCCCGGACTAGCTAATGAGCAGTTCTTC. It yields the protein CASSPGLANEQFF.

This rearrangement joins TRBV5-6 to TRBJ1-4, with D perhaps matching TRBD1 (6 bases). CDR3 length equals 16 residues. Germline V gene lookup returns CDR1 SGHDT and CDR2 YYEEEE. With 4 bases removed from V and 0 bases from J, the gap between germline ends came to 13 bases. This CDR3 is CASSMEQGATNEKLFF. CDR3 nucleotides: TGTGCCAGCAGCATGGAACAGGGTGCAACTAATGAAAAACTGTTTTTT.

This clone was recorded only once. The V and J genes are TRBV6-5 and TRBJ2-7; 7 bases map to TRBD1. This CDR3 spans 15 amino acids. Per the germline V gene, CDR1 is MNHEY and CDR2 is SVGAGI. The V gene end was trimmed by 6 bases and the J gene end by 3 bases; junction bases not matched to a gene: 11. CDR3 sequence (DNA): TGTGCCAGCAGAAAGGAGGACAGGATCGACTACGAGCAGTACTTC. Translating it yields CASRKEDRIDYEQYF.

A single count supports this clone. This chain joins TRBV21-1 and TRBJ1-2; the table's D call, TRBD1, was not checked against the DNA. TRBV21-1 is described as a pseudogene. The CDR3 runs to 15 residues. CDR3 nucleotide sequence: TGTGCCAGCAGCAAAAGGCAGGGGGTCCGGGCTGGCTACACCTTC. Translating it yields CASSKRQGVRAGYTF.

The chain carries TRBV5-6 and TRBJ2-7; 9 bases fit TRBD1. Germline V gives CDR1 SGHDT, CDR2 YYEEEE. V gave up 4 bases and J gave up 4 bases; unmatched junction bases: 3. CDR3 length: 13 residues. The CDR3 spells CASSRTGDYEQYF. CDR3 bases: TGTGCCAGCAGCCGGACAGGGGATTACGAGCAGTACTTC.

The rearrangement links TRBV6-5 to TRBJ1-4; 9 positions agree with TRBD1. CDR1 and CDR2 from the germline V gene are MNHEY and SVGAGI. CDR3 length: 15 residues. The junction had 8 bases not matched to a gene; V was cut back by 6 bases and J by 6 bases. This chain's CDR3 is CASSEGDREYEKLFF. In DNA, the CDR3 is TGTGCCAGCAGCGAGGGGGACAGGGAATATGAAAAACTGTTTTTT.

The genes are TRBV9 and TRBJ2-2, with D unresolved. The CDR3 runs to 18 residues. CDR1 and CDR2 from the germline V gene are SGDLS and YYNGEE. With 6 bases removed from V and 0 bases from J, the gap between germline ends came to 21 bases. CDR3 DNA: TGTGCCAGCACCCCAGTCCCGTCCGGGTTCGCGAACACCGGGGAGCTGTTTTTT. It specifies CASTPVPSGFANTGELFF.

A single count supports this clone. CDR3 sequence (DNA): TGTGCCAGCTCACTCGACAGGGTATGGACTGAAGCTTTCTTT. Translation gives CASSLDRVWTEAFF. V and J are TRBV18 and TRBJ1-1; 7 bases align to TRBD1. The CDR3 loop spans 14 amino acids. The germline gives CDR1 KGHSH, CDR2 LQKENI. Losses at the gene ends were 4 bases for V and 5 bases for J; bases not matched to a gene: 7.

This clone occurred once. This rearrangement joins TRBV6-5 to TRBJ1-5; D possibly corresponds to TRBD1 (6 bases). In germline, CDR1 is MNHEY, CDR2 SVGAGI. V was cut by 6 bases and J by 0 bases, with 9 bases left in between. This CDR3 is built from 14 residues. CDR3 coding DNA: TGTGCCAGCAGCCCGGACAGTAGCAATCAGCCCCAGCATTTT. The encoded protein is CASSPDSSNQPQHF.

The V call is TRBV19, the J call TRBJ1-6; 10 bases map to TRBD1. Germline assignment: CDR1 LNHDA and CDR2 SQIVND (reference sequence). The CDR3 covers 16 residues. The J segment lost 8 bases and the V segment lost 6 bases, leaving 10 bases of the junction unmatched. The CDR3 DNA sequence: TGTGCCAGTAGGGGCGTATTTGGGACAGGGGATTCACCCCTCCACTTT. As protein: CASRGVFGTGDSPLHF.

J is TRBJ1-2 and V is TRBV3-1 (or the pseudogene TRBV3-2); D might be TRBD1 (5 bases). The germline V gene has CDR1 LGHDT and CDR2 YNNKEL (reference sequence). The CDR3 extends over 14 amino acids. V lost 8 bases, J lost 8 bases, and 21 bases lay in between. CDR3 DNA: TGTGCCAGCTCCTATAGGGGCGCTACCCGCGGCTACACCTTC. It yields the protein CASSYRGATRGYTF.

The rearrangement uses TRBV2 and TRBJ1-4; D remains unclear. From germline, CDR1 is SNHLY and CDR2 FYNNEI. The V end lost 5 bases, the J end lost 2 bases, and 21 bases lay between the germline ends. This CDR3 is 18 amino acids long. The chain's CDR3 is CASSQTGLWVTTNEKLFF. The CDR3 DNA sequence: TGTGCCAGCAGTCAGACGGGTCTGTGGGTAACGACTAATGAAAAACTGTTTTTT. The full variable domain, rest sourced from reference TRBV2 and TRBJ1-4, is EPEVTQTPSHQVTQMGQEVILRCVPISNHLYFYWYRQILGQKVEFLVSFYNNEISEKSEIFDDQFSVERPDGSNFTLKIRSTKLEDSAMYFCASSQTGLWVTTNEKLFFGSGTQLSVL.

The chain recombines TRBV6-5 with TRBJ2-7; TRBD2 matches 11 bases. V lost 7 bases, J lost 5 bases, and 7 bases stayed unmatched. The CDR3 extends over 14 amino acids. Looked up from germline, CDR1 is MNHEY and CDR2 is SVGAGI. CDR3 in amino acids: CASISGGAGDEQYF. DNA of the CDR3: TGTGCCAGCATTAGCGGGGGGGCCGGGGACGAGCAGTACTTC.

The chain uses TRBV18 and TRBJ2-7; 9 nucleotides align to TRBD1. The CDR3 totals 16 residues. The trim removed 3 bases at V and 3 bases at J, leaving 9 bases unmatched. CDR1 KGHSH and CDR2 LQKENI come from the germline V gene. The CDR3 DNA follows: TGTGCCAGCTCACCCCGGACAGGGGAAGTTCGCTACGAGCAGTACTTC. It encodes CASSPRTGEVRYEQYF.

The chain recombines TRBV7-9 with TRBJ1-2, with TRBD1 identical over 11 bases. CDR1 is SEHNR and CDR2 is FQNEAQ in the germline V gene (reference sequence). This CDR3 comprises 14 residues. Unmatched junction bases numbered 7, after V lost 4 bases and J lost 9 bases. This CDR3 is CASSSAGTGGSYTF. Here the CDR3 DNA reads TGTGCCAGCAGCTCGGCCGGGACAGGGGGTAGCTACACCTTC.

V and J are TRBV6-6 and TRBJ1-2; weak D call: TRBD1 (6 bases). The V end was cut by 8 bases, the J end by 4 bases, with 17 bases between. Germline V lookup: CDR1 MNHNY, CDR2 SVGAGI (reference sequence). There are 14 residues in the CDR3. The CDR3 sequence is CASSPEGGPYGYTF. The CDR3 nucleotides read TGTGCCAGCTCTCCAGAGGGGGGGCCCTATGGCTACACCTTC.

The gene calls are TRBV9 and TRBJ2-2, with 8 bases fitting TRBD1. After removal of 5 bases from V and 2 bases from J, the junction contained 5 bases not matched to a gene. In germline, CDR1 is SGDLS, CDR2 YYNGEE. This CDR3 is 15 amino acids long. The CDR3 here is CASSRQGINTGELFF. In nucleotides, the CDR3 is TGTGCCAGCAGTCGACAGGGGATTAACACCGGGGAGCTGTTTTTT.

In this sample, this clone turned up once. CDR3 DNA: TGTGCCAGCAGTCGTGACGGGGGGGCCGTAAAGACCCAGTACTTC. Translating it yields CASSRDGGAVKTQYF. This sequence joins TRBV6-5 and TRBJ2-5; 8 bases match TRBD2. V dropped 5 bases and J dropped 6; count of bases not matched to a gene: 11. This CDR3 has 15 residues. Per the germline V gene, CDR1 is MNHEY and CDR2 is SVGAGI.

In its sample, this clone was seen a few times. The chain joins TRBV2 to TRBJ1-5; TRBD1 is a possible D gene (5 bases). Trimming took off 4 bases at V and 1 base at J, with 11 bases between the two ends. CDR3 length: 15 residues. Germline assignment: CDR1 SNHLY and CDR2 FYNNEI. CDR3 DNA sequence: TGTGCCAGCAGTGTATCGGGGGGAAGCAATCAGCCCCAGCATTTT. It specifies CASSVSGGSNQPQHF.

The chain uses TRBV20-1 and TRBJ2-3; 8 bases align to TRBD2. This CDR3 region has 14 residues. Germline trimming cut 3 bases from V and 2 bases from J; bases unmatched to any gene: 4. Germline V gene sequence: CDR1 DFQATT, CDR2 SNEGSKA (reference sequence). CDR3 coding DNA: TGCAGTGCTAGTGCGGGGGGTTACACAGATACGCAGTATTTT. Its protein is CSASAGGYTDTQYF.

The chain carries TRBV19 and TRBJ2-7; 11 bases map to TRBD2. The CDR3 spans 16 residues. After removal of 1 base from V and 1 base from J, the junction contained 3 bases not matched to a gene. Germline V lookup: CDR1 LNHDA, CDR2 SQIVND (reference sequence). CDR3 nucleotide sequence: TGTGCCAGTAGTATAGGTTCTAGCGGGGGGTCCTACGAGCAGTACTTC. Translation gives CASSIGSSGGSYEQYF.

The chain uses TRBV7-9 and TRBJ2-5, with 10 nucleotides matching TRBD1. The CDR3 is 15 amino acids. Germline V gene lookup returns CDR1 SEHNR and CDR2 FQNEAQ (reference sequence). Trimming removed 4 bases from V and 4 bases from J; junction bases left unmatched: 6. CDR3 sequence: CASSSPTGGLETQYF. CDR3 sequence (DNA): TGTGCCAGCAGCTCCCCGACAGGGGGCCTAGAGACCCAGTACTTC.

This clone is a singleton in its sample. The CDR3 loop is CASSRRPGTGAPYEQYF. The CDR3 DNA reads as TGTGCCAGCAGCCGCCGTCCCGGGACAGGGGCCCCATACGAGCAGTACTTC. The chain joins TRBV4-2 to TRBJ2-7; 10 nucleotides align to TRBD1. The CDR3 has 17 amino acids. Per the germline V gene, CDR1 is LGHNA and CDR2 is YNFKEQ. V lost 4 bases, J lost 4 bases, and 13 bases stayed unmatched.

The rearrangement uses TRBV18 and TRBJ1-1; possibly TRBD1 for D (5 bases). This CDR3 has 14 amino acids. V shed 5 bases and J shed 5 bases, with 15 bases lying between them. Germline assignment: CDR1 KGHSH and CDR2 LQKENI. The CDR3 coding sequence is TGTGCCAGCTCAGAATCATGGGGGGGGACTGAAGCTTTCTTT. It translates to CASSESWGGTEAFF.

This clone came up a few times. The rearrangement links TRBV7-9 to TRBJ1-1; TRBD1 agrees at 8 bases. Germline loops: CDR1 SEHNR, CDR2 FQNEAQ (reference sequence). This CDR3 spans 18 amino acids. The V segment lost 5 bases and the J segment 4 bases; nucleotides outside the gene matches: 18. The CDR3 DNA sequence: TGTGCCAGCAGCACCATAGGTGGCGGGACAGGACACGTCACTGAAGCTTTCTTT. Its translation is CASSTIGGGTGHVTEAFF.

This sequence joins TRBV19 and TRBJ1-2; D gene ambiguous. V was cut by 0 bases and J by 2 bases, with 10 bases left in between. The germline gives CDR1 LNHDA, CDR2 SQIVND (reference sequence). This CDR3 region has 15 residues. The CDR3 nucleotides read TGTGCCAGTAGTATAGACTCCCGGTGGAACTATGGCTACACCTTC. Translated: CASSIDSRWNYGYTF.

This clone was seen a single time. J is TRBJ2-3 and V is TRBV11-1; D is unclear. V lost 1 base to trimming and J lost 5 bases, with 10 bases between them. The V gene's germline CDR1 is SGHAT and CDR2 FQDESV (reference sequence). The CDR3 sequence is 14 residues long. The CDR3 bases are TGTGCCAGCAGCTTAGTGGTCGGTTTAGATACGCAGTATTTT. It translates to CASSLVVGLDTQYF.